The following is a TCR beta chain sequence with its context. Its antigen is still unknown. Per-base qualities were not stored, and no clone one base away is much larger. The sample is drawn from a study of T cell repertoires in cytomegalovirus infection (dated by TCRdb to the late 2010s). Broadly, across the study: The HLA type of each donor mattered for the analysis, because public TCR beta signatures pointed to carriage of CMV infection along with the matching HLA type.

What the study reported, not specific to this receptor: Cumulative frequency of public TCR beta family members discriminated carriers of CMV infection plus the relevant HLA type in this cohort and an independent approximately 350-donor cohort. In the ex vivo response, HLA-C-restricted CMV-specific TCR beta clonotypes were dominant, and in two of eight donors the single most frequent clonotype came from this HLA-C-restricted group.

The sample was run on an Illumina HiSeq 1500. TCRdb ran its own pipeline on the public reads, namely fastp trimming at Q25 and MiXCR clone calling, and kept in-frame beta chains. Rows merge per CDR3 protein into single entries with the most common DNA and genes. Recorded for this sample are more than 250,000 distinct CDR3 sequences; approximately 15% of them occurred a single time. The ten largest clones represent roughly 9.7% of the sample. Sequencing input: PBMCs. The sequence came from a human donor in good health (CMV status not recorded). Some clones in this sample may be carry-over from other donors' samples.

The DNA sequence follows: TGTGCCAGCAGTGAACGAGGCTGGAACACTGAAGCTTTCTTT. Its product reads: CASSERGWNTEAFF. The rearranged chain carries TRBV25-1 and TRBJ1-1; no D gene can be assigned with confidence. As encoded in the germline V gene, CDR1 is MGHDK while CDR2 is SYGVNS. Measured from the cysteine to the phenylalanine, the CDR3 is 14 residues long. The read is trimmed to its CDR3 DNA, 42 bases read in frame from base 1. Relative to germline, V is 2 bases shorter and J is 1 base shorter, with 8 bases between their ends.